One sample yielded the 18 T cell receptor beta chains listed below, sequenced in a study of regulatory T cells in long-lasting Graves disease. Time point described: persistent/refractory GD, antithyroid drugs over 5 years with positive TRAb. PBMC-extracted RNA yielded the TCR library. Both iRepertoire HTBI primers and Arm-PCR of CDR3 regions were used to build the TCR beta libraries. Using its own MiXCR run on the multiplex PCR reads, TCRdb lists one record per CDR3 protein. The sample gives around 460,000 distinct CDR3 sequences, about 20% of which show up once; 10% to 15% is in the top ten. The sequencing used peripheral blood mononuclear cells (PBMCs), collected when the disease was refractory, from a patient treated with antithyroid drugs. These receptors were obtained from a female donor with Graves disease.

V usage is TRBV4-1 and J usage is TRBJ1-2; no reliable D call. V lost 1 base to trimming and J lost 6 bases, with 12 bases between them. The germline V gene encodes CDR1 MGHRA and CDR2 YSYEKL. The CDR3 has 14 residues. CDR3 sequence (DNA): TGCGCCAGCAGCCAAGTAGGCTCAGGTGATGGCTACACCTTC. Residues: CASSQVGSGDGYTF.

The chain uses TRBV19 and TRBJ2-4, with TRBD1 matching over 8 bases. This CDR3 has 14 amino acids. Looked up from germline, CDR1 is LNHDA and CDR2 is SQIVND (reference sequence). V lost 3 bases, J lost 5 bases, and 3 bases stayed unmatched. The CDR3 is CASSIQGAENIQYF. CDR3 coding DNA: TGTGCCAGTAGTATCCAGGGGGCGGAAAACATTCAGTACTTC. Together with reference TRBV19 and TRBJ2-4, the CDR3 gives the full variable domain: DGGITQSPKYLFRKEGQNVTLSCEQNLNHDAMYWYRQDPGQGLRLIYYSQIVNDFQKGDIAEGYSVSREKKESFPLTVTSAQKNPTAFYLCASSIQGAENIQYFGAGTRLSVL.

This clonotype was detected only a few times. The rearrangement links TRBV4-1 to TRBJ1-4, with D unresolved. V lost 2 bases to trimming and J lost 7 bases, with 14 bases between them. Germline CDR1 MGHRA, CDR2 YSYEKL. This CDR3 comprises 15 residues. CDR3 region: CASSQLHLGGEKLFF. CDR3 in DNA: TGCGCCAGCAGCCAATTACACCTCGGCGGTGAAAAACTGTTTTTT.

Ten or more counts support this clonotype. An end of the junction differs from the germline gene, which may be a read error. CDR3 loop: CASTLGAAASYEQYF. The DNA of the CDR3 is TGTGCCAGCACCTTAGGGGCCGCCGCATCCTACGAGCAGTACTTC. V and J are TRBV7-2 and TRBJ2-7; maybe TRBD1 (5 bases). The CDR3 has 15 residues. Germline V gene data show CDR1 as SGHTA and CDR2 as FQGNSA.

At least ten counts were recorded for this clonotype. The chain uses TRBV3-1 and TRBJ2-4; 9 bases line up with TRBD1. J gave up 6 bases and V 2 bases, and 2 bases lay outside the gene matches. The germline CDR1 and CDR2 sequences are LGHDT and YNNKEL (reference sequence). CDR3 length: 14 amino acids. The CDR3 here is CASSQLTGGNIQYF. The DNA of the CDR3 is TGTGCCAGCAGCCAACTGACAGGGGGAAACATTCAGTACTTC.

This clonotype has only a few counts. V is TRBV3-1 and J is TRBJ2-7, with D hard to call. This CDR3 region has 11 residues. V was clipped by 5 bases and J by 5 bases, with 7 bases between them. From germline, CDR1 is LGHDT and CDR2 YNNKEL (reference sequence). CDR3 sequence: CASSAPNEQYF. The CDR3 nucleotides read TGTGCCAGCAGCGCCCCGAACGAGCAGTACTTC.

This clonotype showed up just once. The rearrangement links TRBV30 to TRBJ2-7; D may correspond to TRBD1 or TRBD2 (6 bases each). The CDR3 is made up of 15 amino acids. V dropped 2 bases and J dropped 6 bases, with 20 bases sitting between them. Germline-derived CDR1 and CDR2 are GTSNPN and SVGIG (reference sequence). The CDR3 DNA follows: TGTGCCTGGAGTTTCAGGGGAGGTCGCTCGCTCGAGCAGTACTTC. Its protein is CAWSFRGGRSLEQYF.

The chain joins TRBV29-1 to TRBJ2-2; D is unresolved. V was clipped by 5 bases and J by 6 bases, with 19 bases between them. The CDR3 extends over 15 amino acids. The germline V gene has CDR1 SQVTM and CDR2 ANQGSEA. The CDR3 region is CSVPRPPPSAGELFF. CDR3 nucleotide sequence: TGCAGCGTTCCCCGCCCACCCCCGTCGGCCGGGGAGCTGTTTTTT.

The V and J genes are TRBV6-5 and TRBJ1-1; no reliable D call. Germline V CDR1 and CDR2: MNHEY, SVGAGI. The CDR3 length is 10 residues. Between the trimmed V and J ends, which lost 2 bases and 11 bases, there was a span of 6 bases. The CDR3 region is CASSYPPAFF. The DNA of the CDR3 is TGTGCCAGCAGTTACCCCCCCGCTTTCTTT.

In this sample, this clonotype turned up many times. The chain couples TRBV2 to TRBJ2-2; D gene unclear. V was trimmed by 6 bases and J by 1 base, leaving 15 bases between them. CDR1 is SNHLY, CDR2 FYNNEI, per germline. The CDR3 sequence is 16 residues long. The DNA of the CDR3 is TGTGCCAGCAGGGTCCCTACTTGGGGGAACACCGGGGAGCTGTTTTTT. It codes for CASRVPTWGNTGELFF.

This chain links TRBV9 with TRBJ2-7; 7 bases are a match to TRBD1. The junction had 6 bases not matched to a gene; V was cut back by 3 bases and J by 0 bases. CDR3 size: 15 residues. The germline V gene has CDR1 SGDLS and CDR2 YYNGEE. This CDR3 reads CASSAGQVLSYEQYF. Written as DNA, the CDR3 is TGTGCCAGCAGCGCTGGACAGGTCCTCTCCTACGAGCAGTACTTC.

This clonotype was observed many times. The chain links TRBV11-2 to TRBJ2-5, with D perhaps TRBD2 (5 bases). The CDR3 spans 15 residues. Trimming left V 1 base short and J 5 bases short, with 14 bases between. CDR1 is SGHAT and CDR2 is FQNNGV in the germline V gene. CDR3 sequence reads: CASSLGMRVVETQYF. CDR3 nucleotide sequence: TGTGCCAGCAGCTTAGGCATGCGGGTTGTGGAGACCCAGTACTTC.

There are many counts of this clonotype. This sequence joins TRBV28 and TRBJ2-2, with D perhaps given as TRBD1 or TRBD2 (5 bases each). Trimming cost V 6 bases and J 5 bases, with 13 bases left between them. The CDR3 is 14 residues long. Germline V gene data show CDR1 as MDHEN and CDR2 as SYDVKM. CDR3 bases: TGTGCCAGCAGCCCCTCTGGGGGAACCGGGGAGCTGTTTTTT. Translating it yields CASSPSGGTGELFF.

This clonotype came up many times. The V and J genes are TRBV7-2 and TRBJ1-6; D perhaps matches TRBD1 (5 bases). This CDR3 has 16 amino acids. The germline V and J ends were trimmed by 5 bases and 5 bases, with 16 bases remaining between them. Germline V CDR1 and CDR2: SGHTA, FQGNSA. The CDR3 DNA follows: TGTGCCAGCAGCCTTGCGGGGGGGGTCAATAATTCACCCCTCCACTTT. This encodes CASSLAGGVNNSPLHF.

This clonotype turned up a few times. CDR3 in DNA: TGTGCCAGCAGGGGACAGGGTGAATACGAGCAGTACTTC. The encoded protein is CASRGQGEYEQYF. The J gene is TRBJ2-7, the V gene TRBV12-3 or TRBV12-4; 9 bases map to TRBD1. This CDR3 comprises 13 residues. Trimming removed 6 bases from V and 4 bases from J; junction bases left unmatched: 4.

As concerns this clonotype: Since a much larger clone is just one base distant, this may be a read error. This chain joins TRBV20-1 and TRBJ1-2; no clear D. The V gene's germline CDR1 is DFQATT and CDR2 SNEGSKA (reference sequence). The CDR3 has 12 amino acids. Here the CDR3 DNA reads TGCGGTTTGGACCCGGAGGGCTATGGCTACACCTTC. Translated: CGLDPEGYGYTF.

This clonotype appeared a few times. V is TRBV27 and J is TRBJ1-6; D possibly corresponds to TRBD1 (5 bases). With 6 bases removed from V and 6 bases from J, the gap between germline ends came to 12 bases. Germline CDR1 reads MNHEY; CDR2 reads SMNVEV (reference sequence). The CDR3 runs to 14 residues. The CDR3 sequence: CASRPDRFNSPLHF. In nucleotides, the CDR3 is TGTGCCAGCAGACCTGACAGATTTAATTCACCCCTCCACTTT.

This clonotype was counted at least ten times. The chain has TRBV15 and TRBJ1-1; D unresolved. Germline loops: CDR1 LNHNV, CDR2 YYDKDF (reference sequence). The CDR3 is 13 amino acids. V shed 0 bases and J shed 1 base, with 3 bases lying between them. The chain's CDR3 is CATSREENTEAFF. Here the CDR3 DNA reads TGTGCCACCAGCAGAGAGGAGAACACTGAAGCTTTCTTT.